These 24 T cell receptor beta chains were all obtained from the same sample, sequenced in a study of blood T cell repertoires in COVID-19. Assay used: immunoSEQ multiplex PCR; TCRdb lists only in-frame clones, some missing. Of 65,000 to 75,000 clones in the sample, 89% are singletons; the top ten hold about 5%. What was sequenced was peripheral blood. Receptors originate from a woman between 45 and 60 years old with active COVID-19.

This sequence joins TRBV19 and TRBJ1-3; 8 bases map to TRBD1. This CDR3 has 18 amino acids. Germline CDR1 reads LNHDA; CDR2 reads SQIVND (reference sequence). V shed 3 bases and J 2 bases; nucleotides not matched to a gene: 12. CDR3 in amino acids: CASSIGDRQGKAGNTIYF. CDR3 bases: TGTGCCAGTAGTATCGGGGATCGACAGGGGAAAGCTGGAAACACCATATATTTT.

The genes are TRBV9 and TRBJ2-1, with D possibly matching TRBD2 (5 bases). V was clipped by 0 bases and J by 4 bases, with 17 bases between them. The CDR3 totals 17 residues. Germline V gives CDR1 SGDLS, CDR2 YYNGEE. The CDR3, as DNA: TGTGCCAGCAGCGTAGGGGCGGGCCAGAATGGTTACAATGAGCAGTTCTTC. Its protein product is CASSVGAGQNGYNEQFF.

This clone has only a few counts. This CDR3 is CASTSHPRTEAFF. The CDR3 DNA is TGTGCCAGCACCTCGCACCCGCGCACTGAAGCTTTCTTT. V gene TRBV7-9 combines with J gene TRBJ1-1; D uncertain. Per germline, CDR1 SEHNR and CDR2 FQNEAQ (reference sequence). V gave up 7 bases and J gave up 4 bases, with 13 bases separating them. The CDR3 has 13 residues.

CDR3 amino acids: CASSLASGRTDTQYF. The CDR3 DNA is TGTGCCAGCAGCTTAGCCTCAGGTCGCACAGATACGCAGTATTTT. V usage is TRBV7-2 and J usage is TRBJ2-3; D unclear. Per germline, CDR1 SGHTA and CDR2 FQGNSA. V gave up 0 bases and J gave up 1 base, with 8 bases separating them. The CDR3 length is 15 residues.

The chain has TRBV7-6 and TRBJ2-1, with 12 bases matching TRBD2. CDR3 length: 20 amino acids. Per germline, CDR1 SGHVS and CDR2 FNYEAQ. The junction had 11 bases not matched to a gene; V was cut back by 1 base and J by 1 base. CDR3 nucleotides: TGTGCCAGCAGCTTAGTGTCTAGCGGGAGGGTGGCGGGGTCCTACAATGAGCAGTTCTTC. Translation gives CASSLVSSGRVAGSYNEQFF. The full variable domain, with the rest looked up from reference TRBV7-6 and TRBJ2-1, is GAGVSQSPRYKVTKRGQDVALRCDPISGHVSLYWYRQALGQGPEFLTYFNYEAQQDKSGLPNDRFSAERPEGSISTLTIQRTEQRDSAMYRCASSLVSSGRVAGSYNEQFFGPGTRLTVL.

The chain links TRBV10-3 to TRBJ2-1, with a possible D match to TRBD1 (6 bases). V gave up 6 bases and J gave up 1 base, with 10 bases separating them. From germline, CDR1 is ENHRY and CDR2 SYGVKD. The CDR3 totals 14 residues. This CDR3 is CAISATGSYNEQFF. In DNA form, the CDR3 reads TGTGCCATCAGCGCGACAGGTTCCTACAATGAGCAGTTCTTC.

The chain uses TRBV15 and TRBJ2-1; 7 nucleotides agree with TRBD2. CDR3 length equals 15 residues. V shed 4 bases, J shed 1 base, and the junction held 4 bases outside the gene matches. CDR1 and CDR2 (germline): LNHNV, YYDKDF (reference sequence). The CDR3 nucleotides are TGTGCCACCAGCATTAGCGGGTATTCCTACAATGAGCAGTTCTTC. It codes for CATSISGYSYNEQFF.

This chain connects TRBV20-1 to TRBJ1-4; D unresolved. CDR3 length: 11 residues. Trimming stripped 4 bases from V and 8 bases from J, with 8 bases between. In germline, CDR1 is DFQATT, CDR2 SNEGSKA (reference sequence). CDR3 coding DNA: TGCAGTGCTATAAGAGGAGAAAAACTGTTTTTT. Translated: CSAIRGEKLFF.

V and J are TRBV11-2 and TRBJ2-1; D may be TRBD1 (6 bases). The germline V gene has CDR1 SGHAT and CDR2 FQNNGV. The CDR3 runs to 13 residues. V was shortened by 5 bases and J by 8 bases, with 13 bases between the two germline ends. This CDR3 is CASSRWGRDEQFF. The CDR3 DNA reads TGTGCCAGCAGCCGCTGGGGGCGGGATGAGCAGTTCTTC.

The chain links TRBV6-5 to TRBJ2-7; D is uncertain. CDR3 length: 13 amino acids. Between the trimmed V and J ends, which lost 7 bases and 3 bases, there was a span of 13 bases. Germline CDR1 MNHEY, CDR2 SVGAGI. CDR3 nucleotide sequence: TGTGCCAGCACCCCACCGGGTCACTACGAGCAGTACTTC. Translated: CASTPPGHYEQYF.

The chain joins TRBV21-1 to TRBJ1-2. TRBV21-1 is noted as a pseudogene. There are 14 residues in the CDR3. The CDR3 DNA reads TGTGCCAGCAGCCCACGGTCGTCCAAACATGGCTACACCTTC. Translation gives CASSPRSSKHGYTF.

The chain recombines TRBV7-2 with TRBJ2-7, with 14 bases fitting TRBD2. CDR3 length: 16 amino acids. The V and J ends lost 1 base and 6 bases, in that order; junction bases with no gene match: 5. Germline-derived CDR1 and CDR2 are SGHTA and FQGNSA. The CDR3 reads CASSLGGLAGVGEQYF. The CDR3 DNA follows: TGTGCCAGCAGCTTAGGGGGACTAGCGGGAGTGGGCGAGCAGTACTTC.

The chain carries TRBV7-8 and TRBJ2-3; maybe TRBD2 (6 bases). Per germline, CDR1 SGHVS and CDR2 FQNEAQ. The CDR3 extends over 14 amino acids. Trimming removed 3 bases from V and 6 bases from J, with 13 bases in between. The CDR3 protein is CASSFGGRGDTQYF. CDR3 in DNA: TGTGCCAGCAGCTTTGGGGGGAGAGGTGATACGCAGTATTTT.

The chain is built from TRBV5-5 and TRBJ2-7; 7 bases are a match to TRBD1. V lost 0 bases and J lost 2; bases outside the gene matches: 5. The CDR3 contains 15 residues. Germline loops: CDR1 SGHKS, CDR2 YYEKEE (reference sequence). This CDR3 reads CASSLEDRTPYEQYF. Written as DNA, the CDR3 is TGTGCCAGCAGCTTGGAGGACAGGACCCCCTACGAGCAGTACTTC.

The chain carries TRBV28 and TRBJ1-5; 9 nucleotides agree with TRBD1. The CDR3 totals 16 residues. Germline assignment: CDR1 MDHEN and CDR2 SYDVKM. V shed 5 bases, J shed 2 bases, and the junction held 7 bases outside the gene matches. This CDR3 is CASSRQTGGGNQPQHF. The DNA for the CDR3 is TGTGCCAGCAGTCGCCAGACAGGGGGAGGCAATCAGCCCCAGCATTTT.

This clone was seen a single time. The rearrangement joins TRBV5-1 to TRBJ2-3, with 9 bases that match TRBD1. CDR3 length equals 14 residues. Losses at the gene ends were 4 bases for V and 6 bases for J; bases not matched to a gene: 6. Germline CDR1 SGHRS, CDR2 YFSETQ. CDR3: CASSGDRAADTQYF. CDR3 DNA: TGCGCCAGCAGCGGGGACAGGGCGGCGGATACGCAGTATTTT.

The chain couples TRBV6-1 to TRBJ2-2; 10 nucleotides line up with TRBD2. With 3 bases clipped from V and 7 bases from J, the junction kept 8 bases outside the gene matches. Germline lookup yields CDR1 MNHNS and CDR2 SASEGT. This CDR3 has 16 residues. CDR3 DNA: TGTGCCAGCAGTGAGTCTCTAGCGGGGGATTTCGGGGAGCTGTTTTTT. Residues: CASSESLAGDFGELFF.

This sequence joins TRBV5-8 and TRBJ2-1, with D perhaps matching TRBD2 (6 bases). CDR3 length: 16 residues. Trimming took 3 bases from V and 5 from J, leaving 18 bases between them. Germline loops: CDR1 SGHTS, CDR2 YDEGEE. CDR3 nucleotide sequence: TGTGCCAGCAGCTCCGATTACGGGGGTGGAAACAATGAGCAGTTCTTC. The encoded protein is CASSSDYGGGNNEQFF.

The rearrangement uses TRBV19 and TRBJ2-2; the match to TRBD2 covers 10 bases. Looked up from germline, CDR1 is LNHDA and CDR2 is SQIVND (reference sequence). Trimming took 0 bases from V and 2 from J; bases not matched to a gene: 3. This CDR3 is 17 amino acids long. DNA of the CDR3: TGTGCCAGTAGTATAGATCCTAGCGGGAGAAACACCGGGGAGCTGTTTTTT. Protein product: CASSIDPSGRNTGELFF.

The rearrangement links TRBV11-2 to TRBJ1-5; 10 positions agree with TRBD1. The J segment lost 3 bases and the V segment lost 5 bases, leaving 4 bases of the junction unmatched. The CDR3 totals 15 residues. Germline assignment: CDR1 SGHAT and CDR2 FQNNGV. The CDR3 DNA reads as TGTGCCAGCAGCAAAGGGACAGGGGACAATCAGCCCCAGCATTTT. It translates to CASSKGTGDNQPQHF.

The rearrangement links TRBV9 to TRBJ1-3; 7 bases match TRBD1. The length of the CDR3 is 14 residues. After removal of 1 base from V and 2 bases from J, the junction contained 0 bases not matched to a gene. Germline V gene data show CDR1 as SGDLS and CDR2 as YYNGEE. The CDR3 sequence: CASSVQGAGNTIYF. The CDR3 bases are TGTGCCAGCAGCGTACAGGGGGCTGGAAACACCATATATTTT.

V gene TRBV7-8 combines with J gene TRBJ2-2; 14 nucleotides line up with TRBD2. V was clipped by 5 bases and J by 3 bases; unmatched bases: 5. Germline V gives CDR1 SGHVS, CDR2 FQNEAQ. The CDR3 length is 17 residues. CDR3 nucleotide sequence: TGTGCCAGCAGCCTGACTAGCGGGAGGGCCTACACCGGGGAGCTGTTTTTT. Translating gives CASSLTSGRAYTGELFF. Variable domain in full (rest from reference TRBV7-8 and TRBJ2-2): GAGVSQSPRYKVAKRGQDVALRCDPISGHVSLFWYQQALGQGPEFLTYFQNEAQLDKSGLPSDRFFAERPEGSVSTLKIQRTQQEDSAVYLCASSLTSGRAYTGELFFGEGSRLTVL.

The rearrangement uses TRBV5-1 and TRBJ1-2; TRBD1 aligns across 8 bases. The germline V gene encodes CDR1 SGHRS and CDR2 YFSETQ. The CDR3 covers 13 residues. Trimming removed 5 bases from V and 6 bases from J; junction bases left unmatched: 6. The CDR3 sequence is CASRGQDRDGYTF. CDR3 sequence (DNA): TGCGCCAGCAGGGGACAGGACCGGGATGGCTACACCTTC.

J is TRBJ2-1 and V is TRBV10-3, with 9 bases aligning to TRBD2. Germline trimming cut 6 bases from V and 1 base from J; bases unmatched to any gene: 7. CDR1 is ENHRY, CDR2 SYGVKD, per germline. This CDR3 comprises 16 residues. CDR3 nucleotide sequence: TGTGCCATCAGCGATATTAGCGGGAGTTCCTACAATGAGCAGTTCTTC. As protein: CAISDISGSSYNEQFF.